Each of the 23 T cell receptor beta chains below was sequenced from the same sample in a study of T cells in Graves' hyperthyroidism and ophthalmopathy. Amplification yielded TCR beta CDR3 regions, with RNA transcripts as the source. HTBI primers drove first-round RT-PCR of the TCR CDR3. TCRdb reanalysed the multiplex PCR reads using MiXCR and keeps one entry per CDR3 protein. The table lists 300,000 to 450,000 distinct CDR3 sequences, 20% to 25% of them singletons. Sequencing was carried out using blood. The receptors shown here come from a man aged 45-60 years with Graves' hyperthyroidism.

Note on this clonotype: A much more abundant neighbour one base away suggests this may be a read error. The V gene is TRBV11-1, the J gene TRBJ2-2; unclear D gene. V was pared by 1 base and J by 6 bases, with 9 bases between. This CDR3 comprises 14 residues. Germline lookup yields CDR1 SGHAT and CDR2 FQDESV (reference sequence). The CDR3 nucleotides read TGTGCCAGCAGCTTAGTGTCGGGCGCCGGGGAGCTGTTTTTT. Its protein product is CASSLVSGAGELFF.

On this clonotype itself: At one end the junction does not follow the germline gene, possibly because of a read error. The rearrangement links TRBV6-2 or TRBV6-3 to TRBJ2-7; a possible D gene is TRBD2 (6 bases). Germline CDR1 MNHEY, CDR2 SVGEGT. The CDR3 runs to 15 residues. CDR3 DNA: TGTGCCGGCAGTTACGGTAGGAGGGGAATGCACGAGCAGTACTTC. Amino acid sequence: CAGSYGRRGMHEQYF.

This clonotype occurred a few times. The rearrangement uses TRBV3-1 and TRBJ2-3; TRBD2 matches 8 bases. CDR3 length equals 18 residues. V was pared by 1 base and J by 4 bases, with 13 bases of the junction left unmatched. The germline V gene has CDR1 LGHDT and CDR2 YNNKEL (reference sequence). The DNA of the CDR3 is TGTGCCAGCAGCCAAGCCGCCAGGCGTAGCGGGATGTCAGATACGCAGTATTTT. Its protein product is CASSQAARRSGMSDTQYF.

V is TRBV6-1 and J is TRBJ2-7; D may be TRBD1 or TRBD2 (5 bases each). The germline V and J ends were trimmed by 6 bases and 6 bases, with 18 bases remaining between them. The CDR3 runs to 14 residues. Germline CDR1 reads MNHNS; CDR2 reads SASEGT. The CDR3 spells CASSLTGTSSEQYF. The DNA of the CDR3 is TGTGCCAGCAGCTTAACCGGGACCTCGTCCGAGCAGTACTTC.

This clonotype was seen many times. The CDR3, as DNA: TGTGCCAGCATTTGGGGCAGCGATGGCACAGATACGCAGTATTTT. This codes for CASIWGSDGTDTQYF. This chain links TRBV27 with TRBJ2-3, with D tentatively TRBD1 (5 bases). V lost 7 bases to trimming and J lost 1 base, with 15 bases between them. CDR1 MNHEY and CDR2 SMNVEV come from the germline V gene (reference sequence). The CDR3 loop spans 15 amino acids.

This clonotype was counted many times. This chain joins TRBV6-1 and TRBJ2-7; D may be TRBD1 (6 bases). The germline V gene has CDR1 MNHNS and CDR2 SASEGT. The CDR3 extends over 13 amino acids. Trimming cost V 10 bases and J 1 base, with 14 bases left between them. CDR3 nucleotide sequence: TGTGCCACCTTTTACAGGGATTCCTACGAGCAGTACTTC. Translation: CATFYRDSYEQYF.

This chain links TRBV19 with TRBJ1-2; D is possibly TRBD1 (5 bases). The V end lost 6 bases, the J end lost 4 bases, and 15 bases lay between the germline ends. Germline V gene lookup returns CDR1 LNHDA and CDR2 SQIVND (reference sequence). CDR3 length: 14 residues. The CDR3 loop reads CASRPPGGSYGYTF. The CDR3 bases are TGTGCCAGTAGGCCTCCGGGGGGTAGCTATGGCTACACCTTC.

The chain carries TRBV14 and TRBJ2-7, with 12 bases aligning to TRBD1. Trimming removed 5 bases from V and 4 bases from J; junction bases left unmatched: 9. There are 16 residues in the CDR3. Germline-derived CDR1 and CDR2 are SGHDN and FVKESK. The CDR3 DNA is TGTGCCAGCAGCGCACGTTCGGGACAGGGGGCGTACGAGCAGTACTTC. This translates into CASSARSGQGAYEQYF.

For this clonotype: A read error may account for a junction end that differs from germline. CDR3: CASKGANYGCTF. In nucleotides, the CDR3 is TGTGCCAGCAAGGGGGCTAACTATGGCTGCACCTTC. J is TRBJ1-2 and V is TRBV6-1; 7 bases align to TRBD1. The length of the CDR3 is 12 residues. CDR1 MNHNS and CDR2 SASEGT come from the germline V gene.

V gene TRBV2 combines with J gene TRBJ2-7, with 7 positions matching TRBD1. CDR1 and CDR2 from the germline V gene are SNHLY and FYNNEI. The ends lost 7 bases at V and 4 bases at J; junction bases unmatched: 7. The CDR3 length is 13 residues. For the CDR3, the DNA is TGTGCCAGCAATGGTGGGACAGCGTACGAGCAGTACTTC. Protein: CASNGGTAYEQYF.

The V gene is TRBV20-1, the J gene TRBJ1-5; 7 bases match TRBD1. CDR1 is DFQATT and CDR2 is SNEGSKA in the germline V gene (reference sequence). The V segment lost 5 bases and the J segment 5 bases; nucleotides outside the gene matches: 9. This CDR3 spans 14 amino acids. CDR3 nucleotides: TGCAGTGCTCAAGGGGGCCGGGTGGATCAGCCCCAGCATTTT. Amino acids: CSAQGGRVDQPQHF.

This clonotype appeared a single time. The chain combines TRBV20-1 with TRBJ1-4; 10 bases agree with TRBD1. Losses at the gene ends were 3 bases for V and 6 bases for J; bases not matched to a gene: 7. Germline V CDR1 and CDR2: DFQATT, SNEGSKA (reference sequence). The CDR3 has 15 residues. The CDR3 sequence: CSASRSGTGDEKLFF. CDR3 sequence (DNA): TGCAGTGCTAGCCGATCCGGGACAGGGGATGAAAAACTGTTTTTT.

This chain uses TRBV7-9 with TRBJ2-3; 7 bases align to TRBD1. The V gene end was trimmed by 5 bases and the J gene end by 4 bases; junction bases not matched to a gene: 9. The CDR3 has 15 residues. The germline CDR1 and CDR2 sequences are SEHNR and FQNEAQ (reference sequence). CDR3 coding DNA: TGTGCCAGCAGCCCTCGACAGGGTAGGGCAGATACGCAGTATTTT. As protein: CASSPRQGRADTQYF.

This chain uses TRBV5-1 with TRBJ2-1; 8 positions agree with TRBD2. In germline, CDR1 is SGHRS, CDR2 YFSETQ. V lost 4 bases to trimming and J lost 6 bases; unmatched junction nucleotides: 9. This CDR3 contains 15 residues. CDR3 protein: CASSPDPGLVNEQFF. The CDR3 DNA is TGCGCCAGCAGCCCAGACCCGGGACTAGTCAATGAGCAGTTCTTC.

The gene calls are TRBV7-2 and TRBJ2-1, with TRBD2 as a possible D gene (6 bases). Trimming removed 5 bases at V and 4 bases at J, with 18 bases between. The CDR3 has 16 amino acids. Germline CDR1 and CDR2: SGHTA and FQGNSA. In DNA, the CDR3 is TGTGCCAGCAGCCCAGCGGGCCGAGGATTTTACAATGAGCAGTTCTTC. It codes for CASSPAGRGFYNEQFF.

The rearrangement links TRBV9 to TRBJ1-1; TRBD1 might be the D (6 bases). Trimming took 7 bases from V and 7 from J, leaving 20 bases between them. Germline values: CDR1 SGDLS, CDR2 YYNGEE. The CDR3 consists of 14 residues. The CDR3 region has the DNA TGTGCCAGCGAACAGACCCCGGGGGCAGGTGAAGCTTTCTTT. Amino acids: CASEQTPGAGEAFF.

J is TRBJ2-7 and V is TRBV6-2 or TRBV6-3; 8 bases are shared with TRBD2. The CDR3 runs to 15 residues. Germline trimming cut 6 bases from V and 5 bases from J; bases unmatched to any gene: 12. Germline CDR1 reads MNHEY; CDR2 reads SVGEGT. The CDR3: CASRKSGRGVDEQYF. The CDR3, as DNA: TGTGCCAGCAGGAAAAGCGGGAGAGGTGTCGACGAGCAGTACTTC.

The chain recombines TRBV15 with TRBJ1-6; D gene unclear. Germline V CDR1 and CDR2: LNHNV, YYDKDF (reference sequence). There are 14 residues in the CDR3. Trimming cost V 0 bases and J 7 bases, with 7 bases left between them. The CDR3 here is CATSREPSNSPLHF. CDR3 sequence (DNA): TGTGCCACCAGCAGAGAACCCTCAAATTCACCCCTCCACTTT.

This clonotype has only a few counts. The chain couples TRBV19 to TRBJ1-1, with D possibly being TRBD1 (6 bases). Trimming removed 5 bases at V and 8 bases at J, with 15 bases between. CDR1 is LNHDA and CDR2 is SQIVND in the germline V gene (reference sequence). This CDR3 comprises 13 residues. CDR3 in amino acids: CASSSEVGGEAFF. DNA for the CDR3: TGTGCCAGTAGTTCTGAAGTGGGGGGCGAAGCTTTCTTT.

This clonotype has only a few counts. The chain is built from TRBV20-1 and TRBJ2-1; 10 positions match TRBD2. This CDR3 has 14 residues. J was trimmed by 4 bases and V by 5 bases; bases with no gene match: 5. Germline CDR1 is DFQATT and CDR2 is SNEGSKA (reference sequence). The CDR3 region is CSASSGRGYNEQFF. The DNA for the CDR3 is TGCAGTGCTTCAAGCGGGAGGGGATACAATGAGCAGTTCTTC.

This clonotype turned up a few times. This sequence joins TRBV28 and TRBJ1-1, with D hard to call. Germline-derived CDR1 and CDR2 are MDHEN and SYDVKM. Trimming removed 3 bases at V and 3 bases at J, with 8 bases between. The CDR3 loop spans 13 amino acids. CDR3 residues: CASSFVDHTEAFF. CDR3 DNA sequence: TGTGCCAGCAGTTTCGTCGATCACACTGAAGCTTTCTTT.

This clonotype was picked up a small number of times. The chain uses TRBV11-2 and TRBJ2-1; maybe TRBD2 (6 bases). The germline CDR1 and CDR2 sequences are SGHAT and FQNNGV. The CDR3 is 16 amino acids. Trimming cost V 5 bases and J 3 bases, with 17 bases left between them. The chain's CDR3 is CASSQGSGGLYNEQFF. CDR3 DNA: TGTGCCAGCAGCCAAGGTAGCGGAGGACTCTACAATGAGCAGTTCTTC. Complete variable domain (other parts from reference TRBV11-2 and TRBJ2-1): EAGVAQSPRYKIIEKRQSVAFWCNPISGHATLYWYQQILGQGPKLLIQFQNNGVVDDSQLPKDRFSAERLKGVDSTLKIQPAKLEDSAVYLCASSQGSGGLYNEQFFGPGTRLTVL.

The CDR3 spells CASSSRLAGEQYF. The CDR3 nucleotides read TGTGCCAGCAGTTCCCGGCTAGCGGGAGAGCAGTACTTC. The rearrangement links TRBV27 to TRBJ2-7; 9 nucleotides line up with TRBD2. Germline V gives CDR1 MNHEY, CDR2 SMNVEV (reference sequence). The ends lost 4 bases at V and 7 bases at J; junction bases unmatched: 5. The CDR3 loop spans 13 amino acids.